This TCR beta chain was recorded in a study of shared clonotypes between healthy human individuals (dated by TCRdb to the early 2020s). A note on the overall study: The cohort included three men and two women between 18 and 49 years of age. For each donor, three plates each were used for CD4 naive and CD4 memory, two plates were used for CD8 naive, and one plate was used for CD8 memory. The study deeply sequenced blood TCR repertoires of several healthy adults to estimate repertoire size and the extent of clonotype sharing between individuals. To increase sequencing depth and limit assay-specific biases, TCR repertoire library preparation and sequencing were carried out by different laboratories using diverse techniques. Leukapheresis yielded between about 0.9 and 9.5 billion PBMCs per donor. The study at large found these results: Sharing across a handful of donors was observed for about 5% of naive CD4, less than 4% of naive CD8, 2% to 2.5% of memory CD4, and about 0.4% of memory CD8 clonotypes. Clonotypes shared by all four sorted-subset donors showed higher generation probabilities than non-shared clonotypes. Based on pairwise subsampling, the degree of clonotype sharing among donors was expected to be affected by sequencing depth. The small number of donors limited the genetic and exposure-history diversity represented. Naive subsets generally had larger estimated clonotype richness than memory subsets did. Rarefaction of sorted-subset datasets indicated incomplete sequencing despite the large sequencing depth. Sampling was restricted to blood, and TCR repertoires in tissues likely differ from the TCR repertoires found in blood.

Details on this clone: Its antigen specificity is not known. One base away there is no much larger clone; base qualities are not given.

Donors were healthy HIV-negative adults with no recently reported acute infections or vaccinations. All donors were Caucasian adults living in Nashville, Tennessee, USA. Magnetic negative selection was used to enrich CD4+ T cells, after which naive cells were positively selected on CD45RA and the negative fraction became the memory subset. After blood collection by leukapheresis, PBMCs were isolated using Ficoll-Histopaque density gradient centrifugation and then cryopreserved in the vapor phase of liquid nitrogen. Analytical flow cytometry was used to check the purity and quantity of each magnetically sorted T cell population. From each sorted fraction, genomic DNA was isolated and quantified by UV absorbance on a Nanodrop 2000c. TCR CDR3 regions were amplified from genomic DNA by multiplex PCR using the deep immunoSEQ assay. Extracted genomic DNA from each cell subset was spread evenly across all wells of several immunoSEQ 96-well plates, with each plate serving as a replicate. For sorted subsets, approximately 200 ng of genomic DNA, equivalent to 25,000 to 35,000 T cell genomes, went into each replicate PCR. The purified libraries were quantified using a Qubit 3.0 fluorometer, sized with a Bioanalyzer 2100, and then quantified again using the KAPA Library Quantification kit. A separate single-read 150-cycle Illumina NextSeq 550 flow cell was used to sequence each immunoSEQ 96-well plate. In the original analysis: The immunoSEQ output contained only junctional sequences without quality scores, so filtering could not match that applied to full-length reads. Sequences were annotated with PyIR, a Python wrapper for IgBLAST v1.9, and V/J genes and CDR3 were assigned using IMGT germline references. Reads were filtered out if the reads had weak V/J assignments (E-value above 1e-6), no CDR3, stop codons, out-of-frame junctions, or ambiguous translated residues. A V3J clonotype was defined by an identical inferred V gene, J gene, and CDR3 amino acid sequence. To compute the percentage overlap between repertoires, the number of shared unique clonotypes was divided by the size of the smaller repertoire. Richness of each repertoire was evaluated using RTK rarefaction, the Chao1 estimator, and Recon v2.1 estimates of unobserved clonotypes. For all TCRbeta clonotypes obtained by the gDNA method from a few donors, generation probabilities were computed with OLGA. The immuneACCESS repertoire file appears here via TCRdb, limited to in-frame rearrangements. These files lack a portion of the clones; in checked studies, under half of the deficit traces to unresolved V genes, and the cause of the others is not known. V and J calls and clone size are as listed in that table; D and trimming were resolved from the DNA. Counted in this sample were 2 million to 2.5 million clones; more than 85% of them appeared once. Of the sample, about 0.39% is held by the ten largest clones.

The receptor was derived from a man aged 18 to 30 in good health. Some clones in this sample may be carry-over from other donors' samples. Sequencing input: naive CD4+ T cells from PBMCs. The sample's cell subset or site label, in plain terms: CD45RA+ positively selected.

The CDR3 amino acid sequence is: CASSQDVATYEQYF. The bases read TGCGCCAGCAGCCAAGACGTCGCTACATACGAGCAGTACTTC. Recombination joined TRBV4-3 with TRBJ2-7, with no confident D gene call. The germline ends are 10 bases apart after V is trimmed by 0 bases and J by 4 bases. CDR1 and CDR2 are read off the germline V gene as LGHNA and YSLEER. Including cysteine and phenylalanine, the CDR3 has 14 amino acids. CDR3 DNA only is kept here, 42 bases in frame from base 1.